Listed below are T cell receptor beta chains from one sample, sequenced in a study of molecular identifiers for immune sequencing clone quantification. TCRdb called the PCR reads again in MiXCR, with one record for every CDR3 protein. The repertoire consists of 88,000 or so distinct CDR3 sequences, with around 20% occurring once and the leading ten covering 1% to 1.2%. What was sequenced was naive CD8+ T cells from blood, with Jurkat cell RNA spiked in. The receptors stem from a human donor in good health. Some libraries in this study had Jurkat cell RNA spiked in. The CDR3 runs from the conserved cysteine through the conserved F or W. The D gene is left open where the match is weak. Clone size, where shown, is once, few, many, or a class for clones that have expanded.

D gene | J gene | clone size | V gene | CDR3 DNA | CDR3 protein
. | TRBJ2-1 | many | TRBV4-1 | TGCGCCAGCAGCCAAGAGGGGGGGCAGGGTCGATTCTTC | CASSQEGGQGRFF
. | TRBJ2-1 | many | TRBV19 | TGTGCCAGTAGTTTGGGGAGCAATGAGCAGTTCTTC | CASSLGSNEQFF
TRBD1 | TRBJ2-3 | . | TRBV7-9 | TGTGCCAGCAGCTTAGGGCTAGGACAGGGGGCAGATACGCAGTATTTT | CASSLGLGQGADTQYF
TRBD1 | TRBJ1-5 | many | TRBV28 | TGTGCCAGCAGCCCCAGGACAGGGCCTGTCAATCAGCCCCAGCATTTT | CASSPRTGPVNQPQHF
. | TRBJ2-3 | . | TRBV5-4 | TGTGCCAGCAGCTTGGTAGGTTCCGCAGATACGCAGTATTTT | CASSLVGSADTQYF
. | TRBJ2-3 | many | TRBV7-2 | TGTGCCAGCAGCTTATGGCCCTCCACAGATACGCAGTATTTT | CASSLWPSTDTQYF
. | TRBJ2-3 | many | TRBV12-3/TRBV12-4 | TGTGCCAGCACTGCAGGGTTGAGCACAGATACGCAGTATTTT | CASTAGLSTDTQYF
. | TRBJ2-7 | . | TRBV27 | TGTGCCAGCAGTTTGGGTACTATCTACGAGCAGTACTTC | CASSLGTIYEQYF
TRBD1 | TRBJ2-7 | few | TRBV19 | TGTGCCAGTAGTATCGGGACAGGAAACTACGAGCAGTGCTTC | CASSIGTGNYEQCF
TRBD1 | TRBJ2-1 | many | TRBV29-1 | TGCAGCGTCTGGGGACAGGGGGCCAGTGAGCAGTTCTTC | CSVWGQGASEQFF
. | TRBJ2-7 | . | TRBV2 | TGTGCCATCCGGGACCTCCGTGGGCAGTACTTC | CAIRDLRGQYF
. | TRBJ2-2 | . | TRBV4-3 | TGCGCCAGCAGCCAAGGGATCGCTATCACCGGGGAGCTGTTTTTT | CASSQGIAITGELFF
TRBD2 | TRBJ2-1 | . | TRBV20-1 | TGCAGTGCTAGAAATGGACTAGCGGGGTACAATGAGCAGTTCTTC | CSARNGLAGYNEQFF
. | TRBJ2-7 | . | TRBV27 | TGTGCCAGCAGTTGGCGGGGTGACTACGAGCAGTACTTC | CASSWRGDYEQYF
. | TRBJ2-3 | many | TRBV20-1 | TGCAGTGCTAGAGCTCAGTCGGGGGAGAAAAAGCCGGCAGATACGCAGTATTTT | CSARAQSGEKKPADTQYF
. | TRBJ1-5 | . | TRBV16 | TGTGCCAGCAGCCAATCGACGGTCGGGGCCGGGCAGCCCCAGCATTTT | CASSQSTVGAGQPQHF
TRBD1 | TRBJ2-2 | few | TRBV5-1 | TGCGCCAGCAGCACCTACGGACAGGGGGCGGATATAATCGGGGAGCTGTTTTTT | CASSTYGQGADIIGELFF